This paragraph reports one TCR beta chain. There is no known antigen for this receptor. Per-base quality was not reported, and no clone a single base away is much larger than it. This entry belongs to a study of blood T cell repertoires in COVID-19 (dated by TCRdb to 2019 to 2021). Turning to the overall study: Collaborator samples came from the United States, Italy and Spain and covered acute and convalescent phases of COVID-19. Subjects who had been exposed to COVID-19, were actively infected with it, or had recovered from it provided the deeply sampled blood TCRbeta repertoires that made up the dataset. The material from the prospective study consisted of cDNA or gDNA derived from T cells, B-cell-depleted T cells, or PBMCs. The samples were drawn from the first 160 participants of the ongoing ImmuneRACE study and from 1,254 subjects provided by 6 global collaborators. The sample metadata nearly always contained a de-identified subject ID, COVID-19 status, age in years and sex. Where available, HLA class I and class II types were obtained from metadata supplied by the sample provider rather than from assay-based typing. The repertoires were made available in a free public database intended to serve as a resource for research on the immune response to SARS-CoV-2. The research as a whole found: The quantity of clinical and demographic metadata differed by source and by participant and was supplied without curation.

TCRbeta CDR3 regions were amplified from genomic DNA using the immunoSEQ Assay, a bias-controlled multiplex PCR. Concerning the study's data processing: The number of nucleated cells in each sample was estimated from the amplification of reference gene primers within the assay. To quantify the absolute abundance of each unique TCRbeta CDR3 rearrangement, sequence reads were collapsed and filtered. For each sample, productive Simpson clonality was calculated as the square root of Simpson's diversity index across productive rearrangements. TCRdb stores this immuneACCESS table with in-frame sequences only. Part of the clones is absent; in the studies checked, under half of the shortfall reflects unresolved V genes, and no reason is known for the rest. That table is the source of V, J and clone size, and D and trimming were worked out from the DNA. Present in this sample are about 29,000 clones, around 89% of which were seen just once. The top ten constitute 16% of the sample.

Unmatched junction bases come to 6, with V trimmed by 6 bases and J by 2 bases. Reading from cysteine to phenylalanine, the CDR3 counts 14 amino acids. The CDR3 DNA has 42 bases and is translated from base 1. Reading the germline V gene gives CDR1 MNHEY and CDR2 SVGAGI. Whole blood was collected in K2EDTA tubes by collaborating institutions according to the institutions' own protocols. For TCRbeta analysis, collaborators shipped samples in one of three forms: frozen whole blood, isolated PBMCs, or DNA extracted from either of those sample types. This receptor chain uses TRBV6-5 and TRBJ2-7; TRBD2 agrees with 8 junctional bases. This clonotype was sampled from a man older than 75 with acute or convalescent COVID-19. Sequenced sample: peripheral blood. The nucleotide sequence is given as TGTGCCAGCAGCCCAGCGGGGGTCGCCTACGAGCAGTACTTC. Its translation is CASSPAGVAYEQYF.